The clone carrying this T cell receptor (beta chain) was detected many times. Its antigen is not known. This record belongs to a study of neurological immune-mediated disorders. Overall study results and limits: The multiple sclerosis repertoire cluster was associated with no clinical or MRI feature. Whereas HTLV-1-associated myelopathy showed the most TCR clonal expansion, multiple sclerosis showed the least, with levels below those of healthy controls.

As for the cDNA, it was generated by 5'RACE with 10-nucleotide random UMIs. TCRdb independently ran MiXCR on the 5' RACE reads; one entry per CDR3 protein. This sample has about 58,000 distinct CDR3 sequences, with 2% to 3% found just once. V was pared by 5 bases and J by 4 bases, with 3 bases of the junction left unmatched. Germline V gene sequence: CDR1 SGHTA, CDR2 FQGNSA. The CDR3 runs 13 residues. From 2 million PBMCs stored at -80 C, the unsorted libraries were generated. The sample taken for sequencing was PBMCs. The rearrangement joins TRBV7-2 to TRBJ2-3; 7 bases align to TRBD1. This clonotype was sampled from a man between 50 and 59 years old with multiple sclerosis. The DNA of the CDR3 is TGTGCCAGCAGCCCTACAGGGGCAGATACGCAGTATTTT. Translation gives CASSPTGADTQYF.